The 18 T cell receptor beta chains in this list originate from one sample, sequenced in a study of memory B cells and T cells in multiple sclerosis. The antigens for these receptors are not known. Separate sequencing covered autoproliferating (CFSE-dim) and non-proliferating (CFSE-high) T cells from stimulus-free culture. Pooled replicate wells came from around 50 million CFSE-labeled PBMCs cultured less than 9 days without stimulus. Profiling relied on immunoSEQ multiplex PCR, and the TCRdb table lists in-frame clones only, not all of them. The profile covers under 50,000 clones, with around 80% appearing a single time and about 1.1% taken by the ten largest. The specimen sequenced was PBMCs from blood kept in culture. These receptors were taken from a human donor with multiple sclerosis.

A word on this clone: Germline and junction disagree at one end, which may indicate a read error. This sequence joins TRBV6-5 and TRBJ2-5; possibly TRBD2 for D (7 bases). The germline CDR1 and CDR2 sequences are MNHEY and SVGAGI. The CDR3 loop spans 11 amino acids. The chain's CDR3 is CTSSYGGRQYF. The DNA for the CDR3 is TGTACCAGCAGTTACGGGGGGCGCCAGTACTTC.

The chain uses TRBV5-8 and TRBJ1-1, with 10 bases identical to TRBD1. CDR1 and CDR2 from the germline V gene are SGHTS and YDEGEE. V shed 3 bases, J shed 3 bases, and the junction held 2 bases outside the gene matches. The CDR3 loop spans 14 amino acids. The CDR3 region is CASSSGQGHTEAFF. The CDR3 bases are TGTGCCAGCAGCTCGGGACAGGGGCACACTGAAGCTTTCTTT. Based on the CDR3 plus reference TRBV5-8 and TRBJ1-1, the full variable domain is EAGVTQSPTHLIKTRGQQATLRCSPISGHTSVYWYQQALGLGLQFLLWYDEGEERNRGNFPPRFSGRQFPNYSSELNVNALELEDSALYLCASSSGQGHTEAFFGQGTRLTVV.

Here the CDR3 reads CASSADRGTEAFF. CDR3 nucleotides: TGTGCCAGCAGTGCTGACAGGGGGACTGAAGCTTTCTTT. J is TRBJ1-1 and V is TRBV9, with 9 bases that match TRBD1. Per germline, CDR1 SGDLS and CDR2 YYNGEE. V lost 5 bases to trimming and J lost 5 bases; unmatched junction nucleotides: 4. The CDR3 spans 13 residues.

This chain uses TRBV6-5 with TRBJ2-7; 7 nucleotides agree with TRBD1. J was trimmed by 3 bases and V by 5 bases; bases with no gene match: 10. The germline V gene has CDR1 MNHEY and CDR2 SVGAGI. The CDR3 loop spans 15 amino acids. The CDR3 reads CASSPAGGRDYEQYF. DNA for the CDR3: TGTGCCAGCAGTCCCGCAGGGGGAAGGGACTACGAGCAGTACTTC.

This chain links TRBV7-9 with TRBJ2-3; D uncertain. The germline V and J ends were trimmed by 3 bases and 3 bases, with 13 bases remaining between them. This CDR3 region has 15 residues. CDR1 SEHNR and CDR2 FQNEAQ come from the germline V gene (reference sequence). The chain's CDR3 is CASSFPRSRTDTQYF. The CDR3 DNA follows: TGTGCCAGCAGCTTTCCCCGATCGCGTACAGATACGCAGTATTTT.

This clone has more than one count but fewer than ten. The chain links TRBV7-2 to TRBJ1-4, with 7 bases lining up with TRBD1. Trimming cost V 1 base and J 5 bases; bases outside gene matches: 7. The CDR3 totals 16 residues. Germline CDR1 is SGHTA and CDR2 is FQGNSA. The CDR3 region is CASSLGTVRGNEKLFF. The CDR3 bases are TGTGCCAGCAGCTTAGGGACGGTCAGGGGGAATGAAAAACTGTTTTTT.

This chain connects TRBV11-2 to TRBJ2-7; a possible D gene is TRBD1 (5 bases). Germline CDR1 SGHAT, CDR2 FQNNGV. With 7 bases removed from V and 6 bases from J, the gap between germline ends came to 16 bases. The CDR3 runs to 13 residues. The DNA of the CDR3 is TGTGCCAGCACCTCATATACAGGTGGCGAGCAGTACTTC. This gives the protein CASTSYTGGEQYF.

The rearrangement joins TRBV18 to TRBJ2-3, with D unclear. Trimming took 0 bases from V and 0 from J, leaving 7 bases between them. The CDR3 consists of 15 residues. CDR1 KGHSH and CDR2 LQKENI come from the germline V gene. This CDR3 is CASSPPGRSTDTQYF. DNA for the CDR3: TGTGCCAGCTCACCACCGGGCAGGAGCACAGATACGCAGTATTTT.

The chain is built from TRBV27 and TRBJ2-7; tentative D call: TRBD2 (5 bases). The CDR3 contains 15 residues. Trimming cost V 2 bases and J 1 base, with 12 bases left between them. Germline V gene lookup returns CDR1 MNHEY and CDR2 SMNVEV (reference sequence). CDR3 sequence reads: CASSLQEAASYEQYF. The DNA of the CDR3 is TGTGCCAGCAGTTTACAGGAGGCCGCATCCTACGAGCAGTACTTC.

V usage is TRBV6-5 and J usage is TRBJ1-4, with D unresolved. The CDR3 runs 13 residues. Germline V gene data show CDR1 as MNHEY and CDR2 as SVGAGI. V was shortened by 6 bases and J by 7 bases, with 12 bases between the two germline ends. CDR3 nucleotides: TGTGCCAGCAGCTTACTGGGATTTGAAAAACTGTTTTTT. Translated: CASSLLGFEKLFF.

This chain joins TRBV9 and TRBJ2-7; 10 bases match TRBD1. Trimming removed 3 bases from V and 2 bases from J; junction bases left unmatched: 5. Germline CDR1 SGDLS, CDR2 YYNGEE. CDR3 length: 15 residues. The CDR3 reads CASSAGTGAPYEQYF. The CDR3 DNA sequence: TGTGCCAGCAGCGCGGGGACAGGGGCCCCCTACGAGCAGTACTTC.

This chain connects TRBV4-2 to TRBJ2-3, with 12 bases aligning to TRBD2. Germline V lookup: CDR1 LGHNA, CDR2 YNFKEQ. CDR3 length: 16 amino acids. With V trimmed by 2 bases and J by 4 bases, 4 bases remained unmatched. CDR3 coding DNA: TGTGCCAGCAGCCAACCTAGCGGGGGGGCTCCAGATACGCAGTATTTT. It yields the protein CASSQPSGGAPDTQYF.

The rearrangement links TRBV6-1 to TRBJ1-6; 9 bases line up with TRBD1. V shed 4 bases, J shed 10 bases, and the junction held 11 bases outside the gene matches. Germline CDR1 reads MNHNS; CDR2 reads SASEGT. The CDR3 contains 16 residues. This CDR3 is CASSGNYRGLRSPLHF. CDR3 nucleotide sequence: TGTGCCAGCAGTGGTAATTACAGGGGGCTTCGGTCACCCCTCCACTTT.

As regards this clone: Different DNA sequences within this sample yield the same CDR3. The chain couples TRBV20-1 to TRBJ1-2; D ambiguous. Germline lookup yields CDR1 DFQATT and CDR2 SNEGSKA (reference sequence). V lost 3 bases and J 6 bases, leaving 8 bases between the germline ends. This CDR3 has 11 amino acids. In DNA form, the CDR3 reads TGCAGTGCTAGCCTTTTCGATGGCTACACCTTC. It codes for CSASLFDGYTF.

V and J are TRBV11-2 and TRBJ2-7; 10 bases align to TRBD1. The germline CDR1 and CDR2 sequences are SGHAT and FQNNGV. The CDR3 contains 14 residues. The junction had 4 bases not matched to a gene; V was cut back by 5 bases and J by 3 bases. CDR3 in DNA: TGTGCCAGCAGCCCTCGGACAGGGGGCTACGAGCAGTACTTC. Its protein product is CASSPRTGGYEQYF. Full variable domain (remainder filled in from reference TRBV11-2 and TRBJ2-7): EAGVAQSPRYKIIEKRQSVAFWCNPISGHATLYWYQQILGQGPKLLIQFQNNGVVDDSQLPKDRFSAERLKGVDSTLKIQPAKLEDSAVYLCASSPRTGGYEQYFGPGTRLTVT.

The chain employs TRBV4-1 and TRBJ1-2, with D maybe TRBD1 (5 bases). Germline V gene data show CDR1 as MGHRA and CDR2 as YSYEKL. V lost 0 bases to trimming and J lost 2 bases, with 19 bases between them. The CDR3 is 18 residues long. The DNA for the CDR3 is TGCGCCAGCAGCCAAGAAGTTCTGGGGGTAGTGGTGAACTATGGCTACACCTTC. As protein: CASSQEVLGVVVNYGYTF.

The chain is built from TRBV14 and TRBJ2-2; D unresolved. The germline V gene has CDR1 SGHDN and CDR2 FVKESK. The CDR3 sequence is 16 residues long. V was cut by 0 bases and J by 7 bases, with 15 bases left in between. CDR3 region: CASSQDRLTGGGELFF. Written as DNA, the CDR3 is TGTGCCAGCAGCCAAGATCGGTTAACCGGCGGCGGGGAGCTGTTTTTT.

This clone was seen a single time. This sequence joins TRBV27 and TRBJ1-1; D may be TRBD1 (6 bases). Germline loops: CDR1 MNHEY, CDR2 SMNVEV (reference sequence). V shed 6 bases and J shed 0 bases, with 11 bases lying between them. CDR3 size: 14 residues. CDR3 sequence: CASSRGRMNTEAFF. In nucleotides, the CDR3 is TGTGCCAGCAGCAGGGGCCGAATGAACACTGAAGCTTTCTTT.